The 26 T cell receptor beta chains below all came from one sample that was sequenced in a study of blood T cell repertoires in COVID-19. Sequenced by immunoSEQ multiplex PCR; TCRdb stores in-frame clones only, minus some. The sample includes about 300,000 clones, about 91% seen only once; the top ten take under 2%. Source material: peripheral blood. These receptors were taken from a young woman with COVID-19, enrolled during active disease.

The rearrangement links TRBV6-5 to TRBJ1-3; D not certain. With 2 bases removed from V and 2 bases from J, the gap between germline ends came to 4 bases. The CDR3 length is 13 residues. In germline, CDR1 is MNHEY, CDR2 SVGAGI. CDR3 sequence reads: CASSYITGNTIYF. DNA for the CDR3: TGTGCCAGCAGTTACATTACTGGAAACACCATATATTTT.

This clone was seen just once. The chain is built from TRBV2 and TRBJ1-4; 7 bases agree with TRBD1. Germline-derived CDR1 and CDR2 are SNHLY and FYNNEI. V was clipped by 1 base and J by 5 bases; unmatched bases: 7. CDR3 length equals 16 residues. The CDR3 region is CASSEGQGDGNEKLFF. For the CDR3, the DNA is TGTGCCAGCAGTGAAGGGCAGGGGGACGGGAATGAAAAACTGTTTTTT.

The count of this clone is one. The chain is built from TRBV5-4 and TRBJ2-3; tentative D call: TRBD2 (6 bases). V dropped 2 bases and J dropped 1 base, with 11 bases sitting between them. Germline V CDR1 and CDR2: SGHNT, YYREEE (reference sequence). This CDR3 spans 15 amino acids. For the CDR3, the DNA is TGTGCCAGCAGCTTAGGCGGGGACGGCACAGATACGCAGTATTTT. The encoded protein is CASSLGGDGTDTQYF.

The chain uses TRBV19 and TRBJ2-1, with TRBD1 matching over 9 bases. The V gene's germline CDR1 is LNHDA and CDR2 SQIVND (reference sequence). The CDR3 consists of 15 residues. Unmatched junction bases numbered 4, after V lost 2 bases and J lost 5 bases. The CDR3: CASSIRDRVNNEQFF. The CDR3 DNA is TGTGCCAGTAGTATACGGGACAGGGTTAACAATGAGCAGTTCTTC.

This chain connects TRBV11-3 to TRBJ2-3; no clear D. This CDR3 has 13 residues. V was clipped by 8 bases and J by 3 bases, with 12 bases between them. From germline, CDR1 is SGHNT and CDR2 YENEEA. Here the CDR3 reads CASLEPPTDTQYF. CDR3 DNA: TGTGCCAGCCTGGAGCCACCAACAGATACGCAGTATTTT.

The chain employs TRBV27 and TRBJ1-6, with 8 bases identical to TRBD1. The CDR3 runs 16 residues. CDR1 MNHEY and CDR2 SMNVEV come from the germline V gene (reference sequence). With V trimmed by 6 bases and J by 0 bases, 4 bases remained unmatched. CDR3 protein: CASRGQASSYNSPLHF. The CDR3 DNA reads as TGTGCCAGCAGGGGACAGGCGAGCTCCTATAATTCACCCCTCCACTTT.

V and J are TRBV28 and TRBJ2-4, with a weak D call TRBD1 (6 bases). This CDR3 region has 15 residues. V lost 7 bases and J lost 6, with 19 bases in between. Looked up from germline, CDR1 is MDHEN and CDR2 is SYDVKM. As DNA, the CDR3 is TGTGCCAGCACCACCACAGGGACGGGCGGAAACATTCAGTACTTC. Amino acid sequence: CASTTTGTGGNIQYF.

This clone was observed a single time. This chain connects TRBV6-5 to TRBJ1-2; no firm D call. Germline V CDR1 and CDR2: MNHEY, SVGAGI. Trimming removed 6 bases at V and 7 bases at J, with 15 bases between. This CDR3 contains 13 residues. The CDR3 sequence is CASSRPFEGGYTF. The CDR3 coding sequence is TGTGCCAGCAGCCGCCCGTTTGAGGGTGGCTACACCTTC.

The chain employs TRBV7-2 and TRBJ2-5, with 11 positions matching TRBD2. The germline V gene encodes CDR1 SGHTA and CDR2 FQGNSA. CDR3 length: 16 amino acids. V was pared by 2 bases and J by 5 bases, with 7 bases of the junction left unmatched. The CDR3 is CASSLNSGGARETQYF. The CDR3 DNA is TGTGCCAGCAGCTTAAATAGCGGGGGGGCTAGGGAGACCCAGTACTTC. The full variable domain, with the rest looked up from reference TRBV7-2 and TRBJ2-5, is GAGVSQSPSNKVTEKGKDVELRCDPISGHTALYWYRQSLGQGLEFLIYFQGNSAPDKSGLPSDRFSAERTGGSVSTLTIQRTQQEDSAVYLCASSLNSGGARETQYFGPGTRLLVL.

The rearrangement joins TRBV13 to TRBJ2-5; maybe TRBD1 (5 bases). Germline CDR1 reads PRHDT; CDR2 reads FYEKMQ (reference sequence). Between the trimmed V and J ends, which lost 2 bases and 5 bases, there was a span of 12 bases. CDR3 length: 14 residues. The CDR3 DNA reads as TGTGCCAGCAGCTTAAAGACAGTGGGGGAGACCCAGTACTTC. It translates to CASSLKTVGETQYF.

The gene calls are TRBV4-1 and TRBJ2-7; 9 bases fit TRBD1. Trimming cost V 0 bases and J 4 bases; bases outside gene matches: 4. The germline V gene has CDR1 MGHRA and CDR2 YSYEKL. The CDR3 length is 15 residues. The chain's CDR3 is CASSQEGDRVYEQYF. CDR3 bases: TGCGCCAGCAGCCAAGAGGGGGACAGGGTGTACGAGCAGTACTTC.

Written as DNA, the CDR3 is TGTGCCACCAGTTCCCCCGGGGCGAACACCGGGGAGCTGTTTTTT. Its translation is CATSSPGANTGELFF. The genes are TRBV15 and TRBJ2-2; weak D call: TRBD2 (5 bases). The CDR3 extends over 15 amino acids. Germline V gene data show CDR1 as LNHNV and CDR2 as YYDKDF (reference sequence). Trimming removed 6 bases at V and 0 bases at J, with 11 bases between.

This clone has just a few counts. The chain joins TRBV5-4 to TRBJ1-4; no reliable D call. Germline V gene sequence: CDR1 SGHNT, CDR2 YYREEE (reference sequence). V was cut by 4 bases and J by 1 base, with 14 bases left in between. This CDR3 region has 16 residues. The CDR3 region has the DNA TGTGCCAGCAGCAGACGATCAGGAATAACTAATGAAAAACTGTTTTTT. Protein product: CASSRRSGITNEKLFF. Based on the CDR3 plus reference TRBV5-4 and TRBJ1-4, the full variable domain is ETGVTQSPTHLIKTRGQQVTLRCSSQSGHNTVSWYQQALGQGPQFIFQYYREEENGRGNFPPRFSGLQFPNYSSELNVNALELDDSALYLCASSRRSGITNEKLFFGSGTQLSVL.

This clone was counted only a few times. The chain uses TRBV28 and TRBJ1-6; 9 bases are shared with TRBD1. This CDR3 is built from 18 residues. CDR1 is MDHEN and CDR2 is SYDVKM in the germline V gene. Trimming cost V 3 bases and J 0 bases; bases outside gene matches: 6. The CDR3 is CASSFTGQGSSYNSPLHF. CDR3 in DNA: TGTGCCAGCAGTTTTACGGGACAGGGTAGCTCCTATAATTCACCCCTCCACTTT. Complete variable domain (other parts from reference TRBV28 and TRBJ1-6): DVKVTQSSRYLVKRTGEKVFLECVQDMDHENMFWYRQDPGLGLRLIYFSYDVKMKEKGDIPEGYSVSREKKERFSLILESASTNQTSMYLCASSFTGQGSSYNSPLHFGNGTRLTVT.

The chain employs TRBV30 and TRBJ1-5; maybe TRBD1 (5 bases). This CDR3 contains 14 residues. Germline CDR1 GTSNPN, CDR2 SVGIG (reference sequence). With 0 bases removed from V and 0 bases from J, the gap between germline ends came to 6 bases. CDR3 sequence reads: CAWSVGASNQPQHF. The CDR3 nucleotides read TGTGCCTGGAGTGTTGGGGCTAGCAATCAGCCCCAGCATTTT.

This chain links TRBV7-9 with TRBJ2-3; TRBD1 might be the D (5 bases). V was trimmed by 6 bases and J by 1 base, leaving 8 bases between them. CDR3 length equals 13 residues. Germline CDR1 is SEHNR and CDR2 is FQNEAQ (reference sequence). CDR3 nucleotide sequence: TGTGCCAGCAGAGACAGCCGCACAGATACGCAGTATTTT. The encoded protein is CASRDSRTDTQYF.

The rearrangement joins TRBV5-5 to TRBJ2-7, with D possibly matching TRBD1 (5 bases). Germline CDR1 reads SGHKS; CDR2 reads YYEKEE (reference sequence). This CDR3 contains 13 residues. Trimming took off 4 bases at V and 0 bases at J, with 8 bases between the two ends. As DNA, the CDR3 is TGTGCCAGCAGCCTGACAGCCTCCTACGAGCAGTACTTC. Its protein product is CASSLTASYEQYF.

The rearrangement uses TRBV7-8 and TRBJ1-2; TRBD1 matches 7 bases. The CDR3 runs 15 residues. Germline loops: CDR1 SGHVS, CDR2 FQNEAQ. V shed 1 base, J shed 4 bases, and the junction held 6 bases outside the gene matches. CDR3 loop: CASSLGTGPFYGYTF. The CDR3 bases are TGTGCCAGCAGCTTAGGGACAGGACCTTTCTATGGCTACACCTTC.

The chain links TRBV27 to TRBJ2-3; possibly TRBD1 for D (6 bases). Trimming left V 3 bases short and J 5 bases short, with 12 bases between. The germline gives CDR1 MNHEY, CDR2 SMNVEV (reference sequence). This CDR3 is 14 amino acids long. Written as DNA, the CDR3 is TGTGCCAGCAGTTTGAGGGGGTGGGAAGATACGCAGTATTTT. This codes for CASSLRGWEDTQYF.

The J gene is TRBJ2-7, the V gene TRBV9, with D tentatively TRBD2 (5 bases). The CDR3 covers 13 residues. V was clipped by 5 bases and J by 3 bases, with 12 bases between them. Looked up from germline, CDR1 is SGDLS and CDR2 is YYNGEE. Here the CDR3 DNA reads TGTGCCAGCAGTCTAGCCCCGTTCTACGAGCAGTACGTC. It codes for CASSLAPFYEQYV.

The CDR3 DNA is TGTGCCAGCAGTTTGGGGCTAAGCTCCTACGAGCAGTACTTC. As protein: CASSLGLSSYEQYF. The chain combines TRBV11-2 with TRBJ2-7; TRBD1 might be the D (5 bases). V was trimmed by 6 bases and J by 0 bases, leaving 12 bases between them. The CDR3 has 14 residues. Germline V lookup: CDR1 SGHAT, CDR2 FQNNGV.

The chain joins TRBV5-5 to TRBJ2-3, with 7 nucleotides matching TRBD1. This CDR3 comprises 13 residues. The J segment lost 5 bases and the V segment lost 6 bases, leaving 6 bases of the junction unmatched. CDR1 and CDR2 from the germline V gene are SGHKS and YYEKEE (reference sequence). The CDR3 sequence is CASNRQGRDTQYF. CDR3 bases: TGTGCCAGCAACAGACAGGGCCGAGATACGCAGTATTTT. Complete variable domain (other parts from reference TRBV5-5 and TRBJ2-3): DAGVTQSPTHLIKTRGQQVTLRCSPISGHKSVSWYQQVLGQGPQFIFQYYEKEERGRGNFPDRFSARQFPNYSSELNVNALLLGDSALYLCASNRQGRDTQYFGPGTRLTVL.

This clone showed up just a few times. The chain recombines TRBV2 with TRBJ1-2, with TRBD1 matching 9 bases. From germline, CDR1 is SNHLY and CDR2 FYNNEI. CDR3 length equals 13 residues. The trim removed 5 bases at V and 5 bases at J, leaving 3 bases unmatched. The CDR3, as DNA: TGTGCCAGCAGTTACGACAGGGGGTATGGCTACACCTTC. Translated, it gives CASSYDRGYGYTF.

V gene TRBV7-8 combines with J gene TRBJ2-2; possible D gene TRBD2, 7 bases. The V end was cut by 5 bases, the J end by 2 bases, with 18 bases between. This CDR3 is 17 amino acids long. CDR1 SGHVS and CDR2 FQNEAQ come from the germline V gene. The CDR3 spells CASSDPMGGLNTGELFF. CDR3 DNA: TGTGCCAGCAGCGACCCCATGGGGGGGCTTAACACCGGGGAGCTGTTTTTT.

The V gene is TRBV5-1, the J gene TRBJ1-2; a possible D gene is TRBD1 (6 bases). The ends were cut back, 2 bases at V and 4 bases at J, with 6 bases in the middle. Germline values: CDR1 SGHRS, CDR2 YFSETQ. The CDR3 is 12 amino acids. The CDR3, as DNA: TGCGCCAGCAGCTTACAGGGCTATGGCTACACCTTC. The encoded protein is CASSLQGYGYTF. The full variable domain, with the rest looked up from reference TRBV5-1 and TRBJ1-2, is KAGVTQTPRYLIKTRGQQVTLSCSPISGHRSVSWYQQTPGQGLQFLFEYFSETQRNKGNFPGRFSGRQFSNSRSEMNVSTLELGDSALYLCASSLQGYGYTFGSGTRLTVV.

This CDR3 reads CASSVALGQGMANYGYTF. CDR3 DNA sequence: TGTGCCAGCAGCGTAGCTCTTGGGCAGGGGATGGCTAACTATGGCTACACCTTC. V gene TRBV9 combines with J gene TRBJ1-2; D is perhaps TRBD1 (6 bases). Per germline, CDR1 SGDLS and CDR2 YYNGEE. V was cut by 0 bases and J by 0 bases, with 18 bases left in between. This CDR3 has 18 residues.